This T cell receptor beta chain was retrieved from a study of somatic mutations in cytotoxic T cells in rheumatoid arthritis. The CDR3 is made up of 12 amino acids. Germline values: CDR1 SEHNR, CDR2 FQNEAQ (reference sequence). Trimming removed 5 bases at V and 3 bases at J, with 5 bases between. Positive magnetic bead selection, which isolated the CD4+ and CD8+ cells, was followed by a flow cytometry check of purity. Findings and limits, study-wide: CD8+ T-cell clonality showed no significant difference between rheumatoid arthritis patients and age-matched healthy controls.

This clone was seen more than once but under ten times. Its antigen is not known. Produced via immunoSEQ multiplex PCR; TCRdb's table is partial and in-frame only. The data contain roughly 16,000 clones, around 80% of them singletons. The sequenced sample was CD8+ T cells sorted from blood. This receptor was identified in an adult with rheumatoid arthritis. The rearrangement uses TRBV7-9 and TRBJ1-5; no definite D call. The CDR3 reads CASSKLNQPQHF. The CDR3 DNA is TGTGCCAGCAGCAAACTCAATCAGCCCCAGCATTTT.